Included here is one T cell receptor (beta chain) sequence, with context. Starting from roughly 0.45 ug of total RNA, TCR libraries were made with linear amplification. TCRdb ran MiXCR on the reads and lists one entry per CDR3 protein. Here the sample spans 150,000 to 200,000 distinct CDR3 sequences, around 74% being singletons. The germline V gene encodes CDR1 SGHDT and CDR2 YYEEEE. The CDR3 extends over 15 amino acids. The germline V and J ends were trimmed by 5 bases and 4 bases, with 18 bases remaining between them. The data are from a study of healthy donors' naive CD4 and CD8 T cells. The receptor's source is a pool of human donors in good health; the sample pools cells from several healthy donors. The sample comprised naive CD4+ and CD8+ T cells sorted from blood, pooled from several donors. J is TRBJ2-5 and V is TRBV5-6, with a tentative D call TRBD2 (6 bases). The CDR3 region has the DNA TGTGCCAGCAGTCCCCTCGGAGGGGTGGGAGAGACCCAGTACTTC. It specifies CASSPLGGVGETQYF.